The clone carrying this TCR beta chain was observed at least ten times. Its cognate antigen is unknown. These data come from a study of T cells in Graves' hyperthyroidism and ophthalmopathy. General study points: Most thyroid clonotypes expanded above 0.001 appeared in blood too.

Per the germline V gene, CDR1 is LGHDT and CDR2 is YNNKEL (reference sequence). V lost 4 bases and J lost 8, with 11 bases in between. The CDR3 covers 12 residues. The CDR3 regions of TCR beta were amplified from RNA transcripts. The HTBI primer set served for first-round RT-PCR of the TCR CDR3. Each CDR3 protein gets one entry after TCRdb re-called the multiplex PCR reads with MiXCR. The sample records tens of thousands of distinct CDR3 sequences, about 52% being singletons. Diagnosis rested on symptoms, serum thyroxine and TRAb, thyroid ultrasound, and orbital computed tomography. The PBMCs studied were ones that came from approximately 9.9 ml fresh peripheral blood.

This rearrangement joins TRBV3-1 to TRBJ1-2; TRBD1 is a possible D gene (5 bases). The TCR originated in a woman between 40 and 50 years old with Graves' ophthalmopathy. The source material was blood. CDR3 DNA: TGTGCCAGCAGCCGACGACCAGGGGGCTACACCTTC. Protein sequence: CASSRRPGGYTF. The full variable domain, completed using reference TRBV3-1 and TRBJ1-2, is DTAVSQTPKYLVTQMGNDKSIKCEQNLGHDTMYWYKQDSKKFLKIMFSYNNKELIINETVPNRFSPKSPDKAHLNLHINSLELGDSAVYFCASSRRPGGYTFGSGTRLTVV.